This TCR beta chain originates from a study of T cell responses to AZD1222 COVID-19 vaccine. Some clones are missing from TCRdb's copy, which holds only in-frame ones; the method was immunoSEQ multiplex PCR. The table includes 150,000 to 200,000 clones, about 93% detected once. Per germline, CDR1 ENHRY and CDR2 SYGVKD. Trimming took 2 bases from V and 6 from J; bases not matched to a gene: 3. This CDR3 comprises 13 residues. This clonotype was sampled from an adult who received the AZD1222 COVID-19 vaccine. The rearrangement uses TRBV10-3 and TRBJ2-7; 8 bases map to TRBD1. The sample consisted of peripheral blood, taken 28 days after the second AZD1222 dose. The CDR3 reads CAISEGQGGEQYF. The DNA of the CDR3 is TGTGCCATCAGTGAGGGACAGGGCGGCGAGCAGTACTTC.